Shown below are 9 T cell receptor beta chains from a single sample sequenced in a study of T-cell memory formation after mild COVID-19. Each CDR3 protein gets one entry after TCRdb re-called the 5' RACE reads with MiXCR. Of 200,000 to 250,000 distinct CDR3 sequences listed, approximately 10% are singletons. The sample was PBMCs or a T cell subset sorted from them (not recorded which). These receptors were collected from a man aged 18 to 29 who had mild COVID-19 (a few samples of this study predate the infection). Cell type and time point are not known.

The CDR3 region is CASSLGDRFQETQYF. CDR3 bases: TGCGCCAGCAGCTTGGGGGACAGGTTCCAAGAGACCCAGTACTTC. The chain couples TRBV5-1 to TRBJ2-5; 8 nucleotides match TRBD1. The CDR3 contains 15 residues. Losses at the gene ends were 0 bases for V and 1 base for J; bases not matched to a gene: 2. Germline CDR1 and CDR2: SGHRS and YFSETQ.

This rearrangement joins TRBV4-2 to TRBJ2-1, with D maybe TRBD2 (6 bases). The V end lost 1 base, the J end lost 8 bases, and 9 bases lay between the germline ends. Per the germline V gene, CDR1 is LGHNA and CDR2 is YNFKEQ. The CDR3 loop spans 13 amino acids. CDR3 sequence reads: CASSQATSDEQFF. For the CDR3, the DNA is TGTGCCAGCAGCCAAGCGACTAGTGATGAGCAGTTCTTC.

This chain uses TRBV11-2 with TRBJ2-6, with 7 bases lining up with TRBD1. Germline V gene sequence: CDR1 SGHAT, CDR2 FQNNGV. V was clipped by 0 bases and J by 2 bases; unmatched bases: 13. The CDR3 loop spans 20 amino acids. For the CDR3, the DNA is TGTGCCAGCAGCTTAGATTCAGTCAGACAGGGAGTAGCTGGGGCCAACGTCCTGACTTTC. Amino acids: CASSLDSVRQGVAGANVLTF.

This clonotype was found many times. This CDR3 reads CASSLGLAGTYNEQFF. The CDR3, as DNA: TGTGCCAGCAGCTTGGGACTAGCGGGGACCTACAATGAGCAGTTCTTC. The chain joins TRBV11-2 to TRBJ2-1; TRBD2 matches at 13 bases. CDR1 and CDR2 from the germline V gene are SGHAT and FQNNGV. This CDR3 region has 16 residues. The V and J ends lost 3 bases and 2 bases, in that order; junction bases with no gene match: 1.

The table lists this clonotype with a few counts. The gene calls are TRBV25-1 and TRBJ2-1; 7 bases are a match to TRBD1. This CDR3 region has 13 residues. Per the germline V gene, CDR1 is MGHDK and CDR2 is SYGVNS. V was pared by 4 bases and J by 10 bases, with 7 bases of the junction left unmatched. The CDR3 here is CASSADRAQEQFF. As DNA, the CDR3 is TGTGCCAGCAGTGCAGACAGGGCGCAAGAGCAGTTCTTC.

The chain uses TRBV6-5 and TRBJ2-7; TRBD1 agrees at 12 bases. Trimming cost V 4 bases and J 5 bases; bases outside gene matches: 3. The CDR3 contains 14 residues. Looked up from germline, CDR1 is MNHEY and CDR2 is SVGAGI. CDR3 DNA sequence: TGTGCCAGCAGTTTCCGGGACAGGGGGCACGAGCAGTACTTC. Translation gives CASSFRDRGHEQYF.

Many counts were recorded for this clonotype. The V gene is TRBV10-3, the J gene TRBJ2-5, with 7 bases lining up with TRBD1. The CDR3 runs 12 residues. V dropped 10 bases and J dropped 5; count of bases not matched to a gene: 7. Germline values: CDR1 ENHRY, CDR2 SYGVKD. The CDR3 bases are TGTGCCACGGGACAGCCCAGGGAGACCCAGTACTTC. This sequence encodes CATGQPRETQYF.

The V call is TRBV5-1, the J call TRBJ2-5; TRBD1 might be the D (5 bases). Germline V CDR1 and CDR2: SGHRS, YFSETQ. This CDR3 comprises 12 residues. Trimming shortened V by 5 bases and J by 4 bases, and 9 bases separated the two germline ends. CDR3 residues: CASSSTGETQYF. CDR3 nucleotide sequence: TGCGCCAGCAGTTCCACAGGAGAGACCCAGTACTTC.

This clonotype was found many times. This chain links TRBV18 with TRBJ1-1, with 8 bases lining up with TRBD1. V was pared by 3 bases and J by 4 bases, with 4 bases of the junction left unmatched. The CDR3 is made up of 14 amino acids. Germline CDR1 and CDR2: KGHSH and LQKENI. This CDR3 reads CASSPTTGGTEAFF. The CDR3 DNA reads TGTGCCAGCTCACCCACTACAGGGGGCACTGAAGCTTTCTTT.